Sequencing of this T cell receptor (beta chain) was carried out in a study of molecular identifiers for immune sequencing clone quantification. Study-wide findings and caveats: Clones exceeding 20 RNA copies carried over 98% of effector molecules but under 1% of naive-cell molecules.

TCRdb used MiXCR to reprocess the PCR reads, holding one entry per CDR3 protein. The sample includes around 480,000 distinct CDR3 sequences, about 22% of them seen just once. The CDR3 covers 15 residues. Germline CDR1 MNHEY, CDR2 SVGAGI. Trimming removed 0 bases at V and 4 bases at J, with 11 bases between. This clonotype has more than one count but fewer than ten. Its target is not known. The J gene is TRBJ2-3, the V gene TRBV6-5; the D gene could be TRBD1 or TRBD2 (6 bases each). The sequencing sample was made of naive CD8+ T cells from blood, with Jurkat cell RNA spiked in. Subset given: FACS-sorted CD8+CD4-CCR7+CD45RA+ naive T cells. The receptor comes from a human donor in good health. Some libraries in this study had Jurkat cell RNA spiked in. CDR3: CASSYSSGAADTQYF. CDR3 DNA: TGTGCCAGCAGTTACTCTTCGGGGGCGGCAGATACGCAGTATTTT.